The 5 T cell receptor beta chains given below trace back to one sample, sequenced in a study of post-analysis software for immune sequencing data. Every TCR beta cDNA library bore unique molecular identifiers. TCRdb processed the PCR reads anew with MiXCR; each CDR3 protein has one entry. Here the sample spans about 820,000 distinct CDR3 sequences, roughly 58% being singletons. For these receptors, no antigen is known. Study-wide findings and caveats: When patients were compared with controls, about five TRBV segments were more frequent, TRBV5-6, TRBV5-1 and TRBV20-1 among them.

The sample consisted of blood. All receptors derive from a girl aged 5-17 years with multiple sclerosis.

In DNA form, the CDR3 reads TGTGCCAGCACCGTTTGGGGGATATCTGACGAGCAGTACTTC. Translating it yields CASTVWGISDEQYF. J is TRBJ2-7 and V is TRBV12-3 or TRBV12-4; D tentatively reads TRBD1 or TRBD2 (5 bases each). The V gene lost 7 bases and the J gene lost 5 bases, with 18 bases spanning the gap. This CDR3 is built from 14 residues.

The genes are TRBV7-2 and TRBJ2-5; 7 positions match TRBD2. The ends lost 4 bases at V and 3 bases at J; junction bases unmatched: 5. The CDR3 is 14 amino acids. Per germline, CDR1 SGHTA and CDR2 FQGNSA. CDR3 amino acids: CASSSLGGEETQYF. The CDR3 region has the DNA TGTGCCAGCAGCTCCTTGGGGGGGGAAGAGACCCAGTACTTC. The whole variable domain, remainder taken from reference TRBV7-2 and TRBJ2-5, is GAGVSQSPSNKVTEKGKDVELRCDPISGHTALYWYRQSLGQGLEFLIYFQGNSAPDKSGLPSDRFSAERTGGSVSTLTIQRTQQEDSAVYLCASSSLGGEETQYFGPGTRLLVL.

The gene calls are TRBV29-1 and TRBJ1-4; no definite D call. The CDR3 consists of 14 residues. CDR1 SQVTM and CDR2 ANQGSEA come from the germline V gene. Trimming left V 4 bases short and J 0 bases short, with 9 bases between. This CDR3 reads CSVADSATNEKLFF. The DNA of the CDR3 is TGCAGCGTTGCTGACTCGGCAACTAATGAAAAACTGTTTTTT.

V usage is TRBV29-1 and J usage is TRBJ2-7; TRBD1 agrees at 8 bases. The CDR3 covers 13 residues. Germline V gene data show CDR1 as SQVTM and CDR2 as ANQGSEA. Trimming at V came to 4 bases and at J to 1 base, leaving 3 bases not matched to a gene. Here the CDR3 reads CSVVTGVSYEQYF. The CDR3 bases are TGCAGCGTTGTGACAGGGGTTTCCTACGAGCAGTACTTC.

This clonotype was seen more than once but under ten times. The V gene is TRBV20-1, the J gene TRBJ1-1; a weak D match, TRBD1 (5 bases). This CDR3 region has 15 residues. V lost 0 bases and J 1 base, leaving 12 bases between the germline ends. The germline CDR1 and CDR2 sequences are DFQATT and SNEGSKA (reference sequence). DNA of the CDR3: TGCAGTGCTAGAGATATCGGGGCCGGGAACACTGAAGCTTTCTTT. It codes for CSARDIGAGNTEAFF.